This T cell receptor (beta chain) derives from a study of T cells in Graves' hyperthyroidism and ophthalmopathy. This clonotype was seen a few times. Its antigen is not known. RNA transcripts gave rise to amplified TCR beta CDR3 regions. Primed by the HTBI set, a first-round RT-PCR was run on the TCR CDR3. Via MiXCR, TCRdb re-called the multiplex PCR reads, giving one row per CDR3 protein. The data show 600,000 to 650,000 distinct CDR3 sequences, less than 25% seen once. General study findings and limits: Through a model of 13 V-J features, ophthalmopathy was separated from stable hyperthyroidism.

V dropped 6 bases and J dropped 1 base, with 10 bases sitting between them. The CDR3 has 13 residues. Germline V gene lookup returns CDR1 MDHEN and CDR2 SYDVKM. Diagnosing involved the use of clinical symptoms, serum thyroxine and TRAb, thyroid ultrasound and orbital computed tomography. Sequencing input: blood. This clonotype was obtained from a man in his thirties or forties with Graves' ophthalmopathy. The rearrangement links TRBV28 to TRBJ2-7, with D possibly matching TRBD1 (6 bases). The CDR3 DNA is TGTGCCAGCAGCGACAGGACTTCCTACGAGCAGTACTTC. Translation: CASSDRTSYEQYF.